This is a list of T cell receptor beta chains from one sample in a study of shared clonotypes between healthy human individuals. The data were produced by immunoSEQ multiplex PCR, yet TCRdb's version contains in-frame clones alone and is incomplete. The data show about 990,000 clones, with roughly 74% seen just once and roughly 0.55% held by the top ten. The sequenced sample consisted of memory CD4+ T cells from PBMCs. The receptors shown here come from a young man in good health. Some clones in this sample may be carry-over from other donors' samples. CDR3s leave out the opening cysteine and the closing phenylalanine or tryptophan.

TRBJ2-5 | TRBV5-6 | ASSLGGREETQY
TRBJ2-7 | TRBV6-1 | ASSEGLAANYEQY
TRBJ2-5 | TRBV29-1 | SAEANEAGETQY
TRBJ2-1 | TRBV7-9 | ASSTMRQGRSGNEQF
TRBJ1-1 | TRBV4-1 | ASSQGVQANTEAF
TRBJ2-7 | TRBV28 | ASSLGRYSYYEQY
TRBJ1-2 | TRBV5-1 | ASSLSPTAVRARYT
TRBJ1-1 | TRBV30 | AWREQPNTEAF
TRBJ1-2 | TRBV11-2 | ASSRTTYYGYT
TRBJ2-5 | TRBV11-2 | ASSLVRGGIETQY
TRBJ1-4 | TRBV5-5 | ASSLDWGLNEKLF
TRBJ2-5 | TRBV5-1 | ASRGGIGETQY